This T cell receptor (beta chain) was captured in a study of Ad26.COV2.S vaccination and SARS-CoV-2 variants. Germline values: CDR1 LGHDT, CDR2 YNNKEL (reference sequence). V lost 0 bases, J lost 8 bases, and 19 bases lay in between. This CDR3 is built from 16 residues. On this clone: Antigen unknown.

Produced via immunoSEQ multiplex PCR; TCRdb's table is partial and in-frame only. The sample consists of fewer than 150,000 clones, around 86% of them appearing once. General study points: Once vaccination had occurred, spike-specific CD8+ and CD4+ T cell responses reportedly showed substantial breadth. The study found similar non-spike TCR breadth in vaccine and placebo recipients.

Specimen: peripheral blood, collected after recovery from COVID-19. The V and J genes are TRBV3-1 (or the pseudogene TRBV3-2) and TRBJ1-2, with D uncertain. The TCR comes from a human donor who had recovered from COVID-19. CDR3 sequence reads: CASSQDRSRGEEGYTF. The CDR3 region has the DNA TGTGCCAGCAGCCAAGATCGATCCCGGGGTGAGGAGGGCTACACCTTC.